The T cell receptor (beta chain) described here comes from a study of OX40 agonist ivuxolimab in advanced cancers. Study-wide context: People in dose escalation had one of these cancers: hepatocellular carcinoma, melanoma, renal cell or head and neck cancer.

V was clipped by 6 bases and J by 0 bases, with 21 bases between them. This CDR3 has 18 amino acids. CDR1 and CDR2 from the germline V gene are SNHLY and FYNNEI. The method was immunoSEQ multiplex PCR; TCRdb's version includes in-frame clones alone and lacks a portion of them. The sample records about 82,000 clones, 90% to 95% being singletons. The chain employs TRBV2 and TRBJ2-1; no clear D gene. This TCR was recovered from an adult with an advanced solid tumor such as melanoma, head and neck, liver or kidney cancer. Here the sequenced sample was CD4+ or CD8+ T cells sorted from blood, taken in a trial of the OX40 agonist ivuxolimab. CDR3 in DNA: TGTGCCAGCAGCAAATATGGCGGCTCCCTCTTCTCCTACAATGAGCAGTTCTTC. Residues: CASSKYGGSLFSYNEQFF. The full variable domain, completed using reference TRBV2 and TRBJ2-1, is EPEVTQTPSHQVTQMGQEVILRCVPISNHLYFYWYRQILGQKVEFLVSFYNNEISEKSEIFDDQFSVERPDGSNFTLKIRSTKLEDSAMYFCASSKYGGSLFSYNEQFFGPGTRLTVL.